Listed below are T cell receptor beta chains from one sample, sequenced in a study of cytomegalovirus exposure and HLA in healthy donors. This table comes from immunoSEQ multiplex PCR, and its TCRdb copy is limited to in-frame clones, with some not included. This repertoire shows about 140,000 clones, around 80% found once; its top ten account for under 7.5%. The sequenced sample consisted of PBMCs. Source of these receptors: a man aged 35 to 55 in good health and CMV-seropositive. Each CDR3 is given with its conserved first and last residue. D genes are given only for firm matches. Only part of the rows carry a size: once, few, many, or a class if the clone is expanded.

CDR3: CGVKGGFSYEQYF
DNA: TGCGGCGTGAAGGGCGGGTTCTCTTACGAGCAGTACTTC
V: TRBV29-1
D: .
size: .
J: TRBJ2-7

CDR3: CASTGGVGAGGEETQYF
DNA: TGTGCCAGCACCGGGGGGGTTGGAGCGGGAGGAGAAGAGACCCAGTACTTC
V: TRBV7-9
D: TRBD2
size: .
J: TRBJ2-5

CDR3: CASSPRTSGENQETQYF
DNA: TGTGCCAGCAGTCCGAGGACTAGCGGGGAAAACCAAGAGACCCAGTACTTC
V: TRBV27
D: TRBD2
size: .
J: TRBJ2-5

CDR3: CSVELRQGTGYGYTF
DNA: TGCAGCGTTGAACTCCGACAGGGGACGGGCTATGGCTACACCTTC
V: TRBV29-1
D: TRBD1
size: .
J: TRBJ1-2

CDR3: CASSETRTGGGYTF
DNA: TGTGCCAGCAGTGAAACACGGACAGGGGGAGGCTACACCTTC
V: TRBV6-1
D: TRBD1
size: .
J: TRBJ1-2

CDR3: CASSRDRNLIGELFF
DNA: TGCGCCAGCAGTAGGGACAGGAATTTAATCGGGGAGCTGTTTTTT
V: TRBV10-1
D: TRBD1
size: .
J: TRBJ2-2

CDR3: CASRTSGDYEQYF
DNA: TGTGCCAGCAGGACTAGCGGGGACTACGAGCAGTACTTC
V: TRBV14
D: TRBD2
size: .
J: TRBJ2-7

CDR3: CASSTRTDPTDTQYF
DNA: TGTGCCAGCAGCACTCGGACAGACCCCACAGATACGCAGTATTTT
V: TRBV7-9
D: .
size: few
J: TRBJ2-3

CDR3: CASSVVGLDQETQYF
DNA: TGTGCCAGCAGCGTAGTGGGTCTAGACCAAGAGACCCAGTACTTC
V: TRBV9
D: .
size: .
J: TRBJ2-5

CDR3: CASAMRLGNEQFF
DNA: TGTGCCAGCGCGATGCGGCTTGGCAATGAGCAGTTCTTC
V: TRBV19
D: .
size: .
J: TRBJ2-1

CDR3: CASRYRDRGYEQYF
DNA: TGCGCCAGCAGATACCGGGACAGGGGGTACGAGCAGTACTTC
V: TRBV10-1
D: TRBD1
size: .
J: TRBJ2-7

CDR3: CASSTNSREQYF
DNA: TGTGCCAGCAGCACAAATTCGCGGGAGCAGTACTTC
V: TRBV11-2
D: .
size: .
J: TRBJ2-7

CDR3: CAWSVGTGLYEQYF
DNA: TGTGCCTGGAGTGTCGGGACAGGGCTATACGAGCAGTACTTC
V: TRBV30
D: TRBD1
size: .
J: TRBJ2-7

CDR3: CASADRPGDNEQFF
DNA: TGTGCCAGCGCCGACAGGCCGGGCGACAATGAGCAGTTCTTC
V: TRBV19
D: .
size: .
J: TRBJ2-1

CDR3: CASSSGTVTYEQYF
DNA: TGTGCCAGCAGTTCCGGGACAGTAACCTACGAGCAGTACTTC
V: TRBV6-5
D: TRBD1
size: .
J: TRBJ2-7

CDR3: CASSPKNIGNEQFF
DNA: TGTGCCAGCTCCCCAAAAAACATTGGCAATGAGCAGTTCTTC
V: TRBV18
D: .
size: .
J: TRBJ2-1

CDR3: CAISESGGTYEQYF
DNA: TGCGCCATCAGTGAGTCCGGGGGGACTTACGAGCAGTACTTC
V: TRBV10-3
D: TRBD2
size: .
J: TRBJ2-7

CDR3: CASSLALAGGPGGELFF
DNA: TGTGCCAGCAGCTTAGCGCTAGCGGGAGGGCCTGGCGGGGAGCTGTTTTTT
V: TRBV7-2
D: TRBD2
size: few
J: TRBJ2-2

CDR3: CAGRTGTDSEAFF
DNA: TGTGCCGGCCGTACCGGGACAGACTCTGAAGCTTTCTTT
V: TRBV6-6
D: TRBD1
size: .
J: TRBJ1-1

CDR3: CASSVSGRPPKTQYF
DNA: TGTGCCAGCAGCGTTAGCGGGAGGCCTCCTAAGACCCAGTACTTC
V: TRBV7-8
D: TRBD2
size: .
J: TRBJ2-5

CDR3: CASSLAGQGGGETQYF
DNA: TGCGCCAGCAGCTTGGCCGGCCAGGGAGGCGGTGAGACCCAGTACTTC
V: TRBV5-1
D: .
size: .
J: TRBJ2-5

CDR3: CASYGLADSSYNEQFF
DNA: TGTGCCAGCTACGGACTAGCAGACAGCTCCTACAATGAGCAGTTCTTC
V: TRBV6-6
D: TRBD2
size: .
J: TRBJ2-1

CDR3: CASVDRRTRANSPLHF
DNA: TGTGCCAGCGTGGATAGGAGGACCCGAGCTAATTCACCCCTCCACTTT
V: TRBV28
D: .
size: .
J: TRBJ1-6

CDR3: CASSLGLAGGQETQYF
DNA: TGTGCCAGCAGCCTTGGACTAGCGGGGGGCCAAGAGACCCAGTACTTC
V: TRBV11-2
D: TRBD2
size: .
J: TRBJ2-5

CDR3: CAWSPRTASNQPQHF
DNA: TGTGCCTGGAGTCCGAGGACAGCGAGCAATCAGCCCCAGCATTTT
V: TRBV30
D: .
size: .
J: TRBJ1-5

CDR3: CASSLAVSGGIMETQYF
DNA: TGTGCCAGCAGCTTAGCGGTATCTGGGGGCATCATGGAGACCCAGTACTTC
V: TRBV7-6
D: .
size: .
J: TRBJ2-5

CDR3: CASSPHRLAGGPNRFDEQFF
DNA: TGTGCCAGCAGTCCTCACAGACTAGCGGGAGGGCCTAATCGATTCGATGAGCAGTTCTTC
V: TRBV27
D: TRBD2
size: .
J: TRBJ2-1

CDR3: CASRTGGGETQYF
DNA: TGCGCCAGCAGAACCGGAGGCGGGGAGACCCAGTACTTC
V: TRBV5-1
D: .
size: .
J: TRBJ2-5

CDR3: CASTQTGFSGNTIYF
DNA: TGTGCCAGCACCCAGACAGGGTTCTCTGGAAACACCATATATTTT
V: TRBV28
D: TRBD1
size: .
J: TRBJ1-3

CDR3: CACVQGTYEQYF
DNA: TGTGCCTGCGTACAGGGCACCTACGAGCAGTACTTC
V: TRBV30
D: .
size: once
J: TRBJ2-7

CDR3: CASSFGQKGEFSNQPQHF
DNA: TGTGCCAGCAGCTTCGGACAGAAAGGCGAGTTTAGCAATCAGCCCCAGCATTTT
V: TRBV7-4
D: .
size: .
J: TRBJ1-5

CDR3: CASSLGASGGRTDTQYF
DNA: TGCGCCAGCAGCTTGGGAGCTAGCGGGGGAAGGACAGATACGCAGTATTTT
V: TRBV5-1
D: TRBD2
size: .
J: TRBJ2-3

CDR3: CASSFGRQRGYNEQFF
DNA: TGCGCCAGCAGCTTCGGTCGTCAGCGGGGTTACAATGAGCAGTTCTTC
V: TRBV5-1
D: TRBD2
size: .
J: TRBJ2-1

CDR3: CASSTGLSSEAFF
DNA: TGTGCCAGCAGTACAGGCCTTTCATCTGAAGCTTTCTTT
V: TRBV6-6
D: .
size: .
J: TRBJ1-1

CDR3: CASSWTAEQFF
DNA: TGTGCCAGCAGCTGGACAGCTGAGCAGTTCTTC
V: TRBV7-8
D: .
size: .
J: TRBJ2-1

CDR3: CASSFGGGTGYNEQYF
DNA: TGTGCCAGCAGTTTTGGGGGAGGGACAGGGTACAACGAGCAGTACTTC
V: TRBV27
D: TRBD1
size: .
J: TRBJ2-7

CDR3: CASSLVLAVYNEQFF
DNA: TGTGCCAGCAGCTTAGTGTTAGCGGTCTACAATGAGCAGTTCTTC
V: TRBV7-6
D: .
size: .
J: TRBJ2-1

CDR3: CASSLILAGGPTDTQYF
DNA: TGTGCCAGCAGCTTGATCCTAGCGGGGGGTCCCACAGATACGCAGTATTTT
V: TRBV5-6
D: TRBD2
size: .
J: TRBJ2-3

CDR3: CASSLVATGTEAFF
DNA: TGTGCCAGCAGCCTGGTGGCAACGGGGACTGAAGCTTTCTTT
V: TRBV7-9
D: .
size: .
J: TRBJ1-1

CDR3: CATTGGQETQYF
DNA: TGTGCCACCACAGGGGGCCAAGAGACCCAGTACTTC
V: TRBV28
D: TRBD1
size: .
J: TRBJ2-5

CDR3: CASSLEFGTGEEKLFF
DNA: TGTGCCAGCAGCTTAGAGTTCGGGACAGGGGAAGAAAAACTGTTTTTT
V: TRBV7-9
D: TRBD1
size: .
J: TRBJ1-4

CDR3: CASSLAGGHQGEQFF
DNA: TGTGCCAGCAGCCTAGCGGGAGGCCATCAAGGGGAGCAGTTCTTC
V: TRBV7-6
D: TRBD2
size: .
J: TRBJ2-1

CDR3: CASSEATVFNYGYTF
DNA: TGTGCCAGCAGTGAAGCGACAGTCTTTAACTATGGCTACACCTTC
V: TRBV2
D: .
size: .
J: TRBJ1-2

CDR3: CASRAGAGGITGYTF
DNA: TGTGCCAGCAGGGCCGGGGCAGGGGGCATAACTGGCTACACCTTC
V: TRBV6-5
D: TRBD1
size: .
J: TRBJ1-2

CDR3: CASSPIATNEKLFF
DNA: TGTGCCAGCAGTCCGATAGCAACTAATGAAAAACTGTTTTTT
V: TRBV6-5
D: .
size: .
J: TRBJ1-4

CDR3: CASRFAGGGNNEQFF
DNA: TGTGCCAGCAGATTCGCGGGGGGCGGGAACAATGAGCAGTTCTTC
V: TRBV7-2
D: TRBD2
size: .
J: TRBJ2-1

CDR3: CASSSQGSDYEQYF
DNA: TGTGCCAGCAGCTCACAGGGGTCCGACTACGAGCAGTACTTC
V: TRBV5-6
D: TRBD1
size: few
J: TRBJ2-7

CDR3: CASSPTGVVEQYF
DNA: TGTGCCAGCAGCCCGACAGGGGTCGTGGAGCAGTACTTC
V: TRBV5-6
D: TRBD1
size: .
J: TRBJ2-7

CDR3: CASSGGQGSGQPQHF
DNA: TGTGCCAGCAGTGGCGGACAGGGCTCGGGTCAGCCCCAGCATTTT
V: TRBV6-1
D: TRBD1
size: .
J: TRBJ1-5

CDR3: CASSTTSGGASYNEQFF
DNA: TGTGCCAGCAGTACCACTAGCGGGGGGGCGTCCTACAATGAGCAGTTCTTC
V: TRBV28
D: TRBD2
size: .
J: TRBJ2-1